This T cell receptor beta chain appears in the sequencing data of a study of blood T cell repertoires in COVID-19. Unmatched junction bases numbered 14, after V lost 3 bases and J lost 7 bases. The CDR3 runs to 17 residues. CDR1 and CDR2 (germline): KGHSH, LQKENI. The method was immunoSEQ multiplex PCR; TCRdb's version includes in-frame clones alone and lacks a portion of them. This sample has roughly 170,000 clones, with almost 80% found just once. The chain combines TRBV18 with TRBJ1-2; 10 bases are a match to TRBD1. The specimen was PBMCs or T cells enriched from blood (not recorded which). The receptor was isolated from a woman aged 45 to 65 who had recovered from COVID-19. The CDR3 spells CASSPGQGETPVGGYTF. The CDR3 bases are TGTGCCAGCTCACCCGGACAGGGGGAAACACCGGTGGGTGGCTACACCTTC.